These 31 T cell receptor beta chains were sequenced from one sample in a study of T cells in Graves' hyperthyroidism and ophthalmopathy. TCR beta CDR3 region amplification was performed from RNA transcripts. TCR CDR3 underwent first-round RT-PCR with the HTBI primer set. TCRdb processed the multiplex PCR reads anew with MiXCR; each CDR3 protein has one entry. The sample shows some 350,000 distinct CDR3 sequences, around a quarter of them seen only once. The sequenced sample consisted of blood. These receptors were taken from a man aged 45-65 years with Graves' hyperthyroidism.

There are many counts of this clonotype. J is TRBJ2-5 and V is TRBV11-2, with D possibly TRBD2 on 6 matching bases. The CDR3 has 15 residues. The germline CDR1 and CDR2 sequences are SGHAT and FQNNGV. V dropped 1 base and J dropped 2 bases, with 11 bases sitting between them. The CDR3 spells CASSLVGGEQETQYF. The CDR3 nucleotides are TGTGCCAGCAGCTTAGTGGGGGGTGAGCAAGAGACCCAGTACTTC.

The chain combines TRBV9 with TRBJ1-1; D is unclear. The germline V gene encodes CDR1 SGDLS and CDR2 YYNGEE. Trimming took off 0 bases at V and 0 bases at J, with 9 bases between the two ends. The CDR3 extends over 15 amino acids. Here the CDR3 reads CASSVGFGLNTEAFF. The CDR3 DNA sequence: TGTGCCAGCAGCGTAGGGTTCGGGCTGAACACTGAAGCTTTCTTT. Drawing the rest from reference TRBV9 and TRBJ1-1, the complete variable domain is DSGVTQTPKHLITATGQRVTLRCSPRSGDLSVYWYQQSLDQGLQFLIQYYNGEERAKGNILERFSAQQFPDLHSELNLSSLELGDSALYFCASSVGFGLNTEAFFGQGTRLTVV.

The chain couples TRBV10-2 to TRBJ1-4; D is undetermined. Trimming stripped 0 bases from V and 3 bases from J, with 5 bases between. This CDR3 spans 14 amino acids. The germline V gene encodes CDR1 WSHSY and CDR2 SAAADI. This CDR3 reads CASSESYANEKLFF. The DNA of the CDR3 is TGCGCCAGCAGTGAGTCCTACGCTAATGAAAAACTGTTTTTT.

This clonotype has more than one count but fewer than ten. This chain uses TRBV20-1 with TRBJ2-1; D might be TRBD2 (6 bases). V shed 0 bases and J shed 8 bases, with 14 bases lying between them. CDR1 and CDR2 (germline): DFQATT, SNEGSKA (reference sequence). The CDR3 spans 14 residues. CDR3 sequence reads: CSAREGGGSHEQFF. CDR3 coding DNA: TGCAGTGCTAGAGAGGGGGGAGGATCCCATGAGCAGTTCTTC.

The chain has TRBV29-1 and TRBJ2-7; D is perhaps TRBD1 (6 bases). V gave up 4 bases and J gave up 7 bases, with 17 bases separating them. CDR3 length: 13 amino acids. Germline values: CDR1 SQVTM, CDR2 ANQGSEA. Here the CDR3 DNA reads TGCAGCGTTGCTGAGACAGGTCCTGGGGAGCAGTACTTC. Encoded protein: CSVAETGPGEQYF.

This chain connects TRBV6-1 to TRBJ2-7; maybe TRBD2 (6 bases). There are 13 residues in the CDR3. Germline V gene lookup returns CDR1 MNHNS and CDR2 SASEGT. Trimming removed 6 bases at V and 2 bases at J, with 11 bases between. This CDR3 reads CASSGTWTYEQYF. The DNA of the CDR3 is TGTGCCAGCAGCGGGACTTGGACCTACGAGCAGTACTTC.

In regard to this clonotype: This may stem from a read error, because a much larger clone lies one nucleotide away. The chain recombines TRBV7-2 with TRBJ2-7, with D hard to call. CDR1 and CDR2 from the germline V gene are SGHTA and FQGNSA. V was cut by 1 base and J by 2 bases, with 12 bases left in between. The CDR3 has 15 amino acids. The CDR3 DNA follows: TGTGCCAGCAGCTTAGGGGCCGGGTCCGCCTACGAGCAGTACTTC. Protein product: CASSLGAGSAYEQYF.

This clonotype was counted a few times. The V gene is TRBV5-1, the J gene TRBJ2-3, with TRBD2 matching 7 bases. The V segment lost 0 bases and the J segment 4 bases; nucleotides outside the gene matches: 2. Germline assignment: CDR1 SGHRS and CDR2 YFSETQ. This CDR3 is 14 amino acids long. This chain's CDR3 is CASSLGGSADTQYF. DNA of the CDR3: TGCGCCAGCAGCTTGGGCGGGAGTGCAGATACGCAGTATTTT.

This clonotype was seen many times. This sequence joins TRBV7-9 and TRBJ2-7; 9 bases match TRBD1. Germline loops: CDR1 SEHNR, CDR2 FQNEAQ (reference sequence). The CDR3 extends over 15 amino acids. Germline trimming cut 1 base from V and 0 bases from J; bases unmatched to any gene: 1. For the CDR3, the DNA is TGTGCCAGCAGCTTAGGGGACAGGGACTCCTACGAGCAGTACTTC. Protein: CASSLGDRDSYEQYF.

The J gene is TRBJ1-1, the V gene TRBV5-1; 7 bases line up with TRBD1. After removal of 4 bases from V and 6 bases from J, the junction contained 6 bases not matched to a gene. This CDR3 is built from 13 residues. Per germline, CDR1 SGHRS and CDR2 YFSETQ. The CDR3 reads CASSPDRWAEAFF. In DNA form, the CDR3 reads TGCGCCAGCAGCCCGGACAGGTGGGCTGAAGCTTTCTTT. Filled out from reference TRBV5-1 and TRBJ1-1, the complete variable domain reads KAGVTQTPRYLIKTRGQQVTLSCSPISGHRSVSWYQQTPGQGLQFLFEYFSETQRNKGNFPGRFSGRQFSNSRSEMNVSTLELGDSALYLCASSPDRWAEAFFGQGTRLTVV.

The gene calls are TRBV12-5 and TRBJ2-7; D is undetermined. Trimming cost V 2 bases and J 2 bases, with 7 bases left between them. The CDR3 totals 13 residues. Germline-derived CDR1 and CDR2 are LGHNT and FRNRAP. The CDR3 is CASGLWETYEQYF. In DNA, the CDR3 is TGTGCTAGTGGTTTGTGGGAAACCTACGAGCAGTACTTC.

The V and J genes are TRBV6-1 and TRBJ2-1; 11 nucleotides match TRBD2. V gave up 6 bases and J gave up 0 bases; unmatched junction bases: 4. This CDR3 is built from 16 residues. Germline CDR1 reads MNHNS; CDR2 reads SASEGT. The CDR3 coding sequence is TGTGCCAGCAGGGAACTAGCGGGAGTCTCCTACAATGAGCAGTTCTTC. This sequence encodes CASRELAGVSYNEQFF.

This clonotype occurred many times. In DNA form, the CDR3 reads TGTGCCAGCAGTTCGACAGGCGAAGAGGAGACCCAGTACTTC. Its protein is CASSSTGEEETQYF. This chain connects TRBV28 to TRBJ2-5; a weak D match, TRBD1 (6 bases). Per germline, CDR1 MDHEN and CDR2 SYDVKM. V gave up 4 bases and J gave up 5 bases, with 14 bases separating them. The CDR3 length is 14 residues.

Many counts were recorded for this clonotype. The chain is built from TRBV6-1 and TRBJ2-7; no clear D gene. Trimming stripped 3 bases from V and 2 bases from J, with 11 bases between. Germline V CDR1 and CDR2: MNHNS, SASEGT. CDR3 length: 14 residues. The CDR3 nucleotides are TGTGCCAGCAGTGAGTCAGCGTTCGCCTACGAGCAGTACTTC. Translating gives CASSESAFAYEQYF.

This clonotype was counted many times. The chain links TRBV6-1 to TRBJ2-7; no definite D call. CDR1 and CDR2 (germline): MNHNS, SASEGT. The CDR3 extends over 12 amino acids. Trimming left V 9 bases short and J 0 bases short, with 9 bases between. CDR3 nucleotide sequence: TGTGCCAGTAGCCAGAGCTCCTACGAGCAGTACTTC. This encodes CASSQSSYEQYF.

The DNA of the CDR3 is TGTGCCAGTAAACCCGAGGGGATGTACGAGCAGTACTTC. It translates to CASKPEGMYEQYF. The J gene is TRBJ2-7, the V gene TRBV19, with D perhaps assigned TRBD1 or TRBD2 (5 bases each). With 7 bases removed from V and 4 bases from J, the gap between germline ends came to 14 bases. The germline CDR1 and CDR2 sequences are LNHDA and SQIVND (reference sequence). This CDR3 region has 13 residues.

In this sample, this clonotype turned up a few times. V is TRBV24-1 and J is TRBJ2-7; TRBD1 or TRBD2 may be the D gene (6 bases each). CDR1 and CDR2 (germline): KGHDR, SFDVKD. V lost 3 bases, J lost 4 bases, and 15 bases lay in between. The CDR3 length is 15 residues. Here the CDR3 reads CATSDHRGRGYEQYF. In nucleotides, the CDR3 is TGTGCCACCAGTGATCATCGGGGGCGCGGATACGAGCAGTACTTC.

This clonotype turned up a few times. The genes are TRBV6-2 or TRBV6-3 and TRBJ1-1; D is unclear. CDR3 length: 12 residues. Germline CDR1 is MNHEY and CDR2 is SVGEGT. Trimming left V 0 bases short and J 7 bases short, with 6 bases between. DNA for the CDR3: TGTGCCAGCAGTTACTCGGTGGGTGAAGCTTTCTTT. It yields the protein CASSYSVGEAFF.

This clonotype was counted only a few times. The rearrangement uses TRBV20-1 and TRBJ2-7; TRBD1 agrees at 10 bases. CDR1 DFQATT and CDR2 SNEGSKA come from the germline V gene (reference sequence). Trimming cost V 6 bases and J 4 bases; bases outside gene matches: 6. This CDR3 spans 13 amino acids. The CDR3 region is CSAQDRGRYEQYF. The CDR3 region has the DNA TGCAGTGCCCAAGACAGGGGGCGATACGAGCAGTACTTC.

At least ten counts were recorded for this clonotype. The chain is built from TRBV19 and TRBJ1-1, with D perhaps TRBD1 (5 bases). The CDR3 sequence is 14 residues long. Trimming left V 3 bases short and J 1 base short, with 9 bases between. Germline CDR1 is LNHDA and CDR2 is SQIVND (reference sequence). The DNA for the CDR3 is TGTGCCAGTAGTATCGGGACTGCGAACACTGAAGCTTTCTTT. Translation gives CASSIGTANTEAFF.

This sequence joins TRBV29-1 and TRBJ2-5; 10 positions agree with TRBD2. The germline V gene encodes CDR1 SQVTM and CDR2 ANQGSEA. The V gene end was trimmed by 4 bases and the J gene end by 5 bases; junction bases not matched to a gene: 4. The CDR3 is made up of 13 amino acids. Here the CDR3 reads CSVAAGGSETQYF. CDR3 in DNA: TGCAGCGTTGCAGCGGGAGGGAGTGAGACCCAGTACTTC.

This clonotype was recorded at least ten times. The chain couples TRBV18 to TRBJ1-1, with unresolved D. Germline assignment: CDR1 KGHSH and CDR2 LQKENI. This CDR3 has 15 residues. The V and J ends lost 3 bases and 0 bases respectively, with 11 bases between them. The CDR3 DNA reads TGTGCCAGCTCACCGATCCACCCTCTGAACACTGAAGCTTTCTTT. Protein: CASSPIHPLNTEAFF.

J is TRBJ1-4 and V is TRBV19, with D perhaps TRBD1 (5 bases). There are 15 residues in the CDR3. Germline V gives CDR1 LNHDA, CDR2 SQIVND (reference sequence). V was shortened by 6 bases and J by 4 bases, with 15 bases between the two germline ends. DNA of the CDR3: TGTGCCAGTAGAGATAGGAAGGGGCGTAATGAAAAACTGTTTTTT. Its translation is CASRDRKGRNEKLFF.

This chain joins TRBV2 and TRBJ2-2, with 7 bases fitting TRBD1. After removal of 7 bases from V and 6 bases from J, the junction contained 5 bases not matched to a gene. This CDR3 region has 13 residues. The V gene's germline CDR1 is SNHLY and CDR2 FYNNEI. The CDR3 coding sequence is TGTGCCAGCAAGCCTGACAGGGCCGGGGAGCTGTTTTTT. Amino acids: CASKPDRAGELFF.

This clonotype was seen a handful of times. Since a much larger clone is just one base distant, this may be a read error. CDR3: CATSDPCPGTQETQYF. CDR3 bases: TGTGCCACCAGTGACCCCTGCCCAGGAACCCAAGAGACCCAGTACTTC. This sequence joins TRBV24-1 and TRBJ2-5, with D unresolved. The V end lost 4 bases, the J end lost 1 base, and 15 bases lay between the germline ends. CDR3 length equals 16 residues. The germline CDR1 and CDR2 sequences are KGHDR and SFDVKD.

This clonotype has just a few counts. The rearrangement uses TRBV9 and TRBJ2-6; 9 positions match TRBD1. Trimming removed 3 bases from V and 0 bases from J; junction bases left unmatched: 10. Germline lookup yields CDR1 SGDLS and CDR2 YYNGEE. The length of the CDR3 is 19 residues. The CDR3 here is CASSARPTGGGSGANVLTF. As DNA, the CDR3 is TGTGCCAGCAGCGCAAGACCGACAGGGGGTGGCTCTGGGGCCAACGTCCTGACTTTC.

The sample holds a few counts of this clonotype. The gene calls are TRBV12-3 or TRBV12-4 and TRBJ1-2; D is possibly TRBD1 (5 bases). The CDR3 has 14 amino acids. With 5 bases removed from V and 1 base from J, the gap between germline ends came to 11 bases. Written as DNA, the CDR3 is TGTGCCAGCAGTGCCTTCGGGGGTAACTATGGCTACACCTTC. This sequence encodes CASSAFGGNYGYTF.

The rearrangement joins TRBV19 to TRBJ1-1; TRBD1 might be the D (6 bases). From germline, CDR1 is LNHDA and CDR2 SQIVND (reference sequence). Trimming cost V 6 bases and J 4 bases, with 12 bases left between them. The CDR3 sequence is 13 residues long. CDR3 nucleotide sequence: TGTGCCAGTAGACAAGGGGGGATCACTGAAGCTTTCTTT. It encodes CASRQGGITEAFF.

This clonotype has ten or more counts. V gene TRBV5-1 combines with J gene TRBJ2-1; D not resolved. Germline CDR1 reads SGHRS; CDR2 reads YFSETQ. Trimming cost V 4 bases and J 1 base, with 15 bases left between them. This CDR3 comprises 16 residues. The CDR3 coding sequence is TGCGCCAGCAGCCTGACCCTAGTGGCTTCCTACAATGAGCAGTTCTTC. The encoded protein is CASSLTLVASYNEQFF.

This chain links TRBV20-1 with TRBJ1-1, with D possibly matching TRBD1 (5 bases). This CDR3 is built from 13 residues. Germline V CDR1 and CDR2: DFQATT, SNEGSKA (reference sequence). V was clipped by 4 bases and J by 8 bases, with 17 bases between them. CDR3 sequence: CSAIPPDRLEAFF. For the CDR3, the DNA is TGCAGTGCTATCCCCCCCGACAGACTCGAAGCTTTCTTT.

The genes are TRBV12-3 or TRBV12-4 and TRBJ1-5, with D tentatively TRBD1 (6 bases). CDR3 length: 13 amino acids. Trimming removed 8 bases from V and 3 bases from J, with 11 bases in between. Here the CDR3 DNA reads TGTGCCAGCCGGGGGCGTAACAATCAGCCCCAGCATTTT. Encoded protein: CASRGRNNQPQHF.